This T cell receptor (beta chain) was captured by sequencing in a study of early T cells in non-severe SARS-CoV-2 infection (dated by TCRdb to about 2021). Some background on the complete study: Because TCR sequencing relied on bulk RNA taken from unsorted whole blood, pairing of alpha and beta chains was not possible.

About this clonotype itself: This receptor's antigen is unknown. Because the CDR3's place on the DNA is in doubt, the DNA is left out and the CDR3 is given as listed by TCRdb.

Set within a cohort of healthcare workers in London, UK, this nested case-control study involved weekly PCR testing of nasopharyngeal swabs along with blood sampling. Between 23 and 31 March 2020, the week of the UK lockdown, healthcare workers were enrolled and then followed up weekly for as long as 16 weeks. The CDR3 starts with the cysteine, ends with the phenylalanine, and has 15 residues. Library prep was done by 5' RACE. The run used a NextSeq 500. The TCR library protocol attached unique molecular identifiers to individual cDNA molecules to correct for sequencing error and PCR bias. TCR alpha and beta chains were both sequenced, and the abundances of alpha and beta sequences in each sample were closely correlated with each other. The authors' analysis ran thus. V gene, J gene and CDR3 annotation of TCR sequences was performed with Decombinator V4. Expanded TCRs were defined as changing significantly between any two time points under a Poisson model with p below 0.0001. Abundances of TCRs were expressed as counts per million after normalisation to the total number of TCRs sequenced in each sample. MAIT TCRs were defined by TRAV1-2 paired with TRAJ12, TRAJ20 or TRAJ33, and iNKT TCRs by TRAV10 paired with TRAJ18. VDJdb, accessed 1 November 2021, was searched for CMV, EBV and SARS-CoV-2 annotated TCRs, with TCRs annotated for multiple antigens excluded. TCRdb handled the public reads itself, with Q25 trimming in fastp and clone calling in MiXCR, and kept productive beta chains. Rows are unified per CDR3 protein, each entry keeping the most common DNA and genes. None of the V and J calls come from the authors' own analysis; TCRdb made them. This sample holds 86,000 or so distinct CDR3 sequences; around 15% were observed only once. The top ten hold approximately 3.3% of the sample.

The research as a whole found: Matching against VDJdb was skewed toward anti-spike CD8 responses, likely underestimated virus-specific expansions, and missed private and CD4 specificities.

This receptor was taken from an adult who was a healthcare worker with PCR-confirmed SARS-CoV-2 infection or an uninfected control (not recorded which). The sequenced sample was whole blood. The chain joins TRBV12-3 or TRBV12-4 to TRBJ1-3; the table's TRBD1 call for D was not verified on the DNA. The CDR3 reads CASSSSSGSGNTIYF.